This TCR beta chain appears in the sequencing data of a study of T cells in Graves' hyperthyroidism and ophthalmopathy. This clonotype was seen ten or more times. Its antigen is unknown. TCR beta CDR3 sequences were amplified from RNA transcripts. When the TCR CDR3 underwent first-round RT-PCR, the HTBI primer set was used. TCRdb itself ran the multiplex PCR reads through MiXCR, one entry per CDR3 protein. The sample lists 300,000 or so distinct CDR3 sequences, roughly 15% occurring once. The study defined stable Graves' hyperthyroidism as no ophthalmopathy progression within 18 months. Researchers barred patients who had uncontrolled infection, other autoimmune disease, pregnancy or lactation. Clinical symptoms, serum thyroxine, TRAb, thyroid ultrasound and orbital computed tomography established diagnosis. The study, taken as a whole, reports: Appearing also in blood were most of the thyroid clonotypes expanded above 0.001.

V was clipped by 2 bases and J by 0 bases; unmatched bases: 0. CDR1 is SGHAT, CDR2 FQNNGV, per germline. The CDR3 extends over 15 amino acids. The specimen sequenced was blood. J is TRBJ2-5 and V is TRBV11-2; 10 positions match TRBD2. This sequence was found in a man between 25 and 39 years old with Graves' hyperthyroidism. The DNA of the CDR3 is TGTGCCAGCAGCTTACTAGCGGGAGACCAAGAGACCCAGTACTTC. This gives the protein CASSLLAGDQETQYF.